These 30 T cell receptor beta chains came from one sample sequenced in a study of cytomegalovirus exposure and HLA in healthy donors. Primers: 60 Vbeta forward and 13 Jbeta reverse. Assay: immunoSEQ multiplex PCR; the TCRdb copy retains only in-frame clones and omits some. In all, the sample yields 200,000 or so clones. What was sequenced was PBMCs. These receptors all come from a boy aged 10-17 years in good health and CMV-seronegative.

The chain uses TRBV15 and TRBJ1-2; D ambiguous. Germline CDR1 LNHNV, CDR2 YYDKDF (reference sequence). Trimming took 0 bases from V and 6 from J, leaving 14 bases between them. The length of the CDR3 is 15 residues. The CDR3 DNA sequence: TGTGCCACCAGCAGAGACCCCTCGCAGTCCAATGGCTACACCTTC. Encoded protein: CATSRDPSQSNGYTF.

The chain uses TRBV18 and TRBJ2-3, with a weak D call TRBD1 (6 bases). Trimming took 3 bases from V and 4 from J, leaving 17 bases between them. Looked up from germline, CDR1 is KGHSH and CDR2 is LQKENI. CDR3 length: 16 residues. As DNA, the CDR3 is TGTGCCAGCTCACCTGACACAGGGAAAACATCAGATACGCAGTATTTT. Protein: CASSPDTGKTSDTQYF.

The chain uses TRBV18 and TRBJ1-2; tentatively, D is TRBD1 (6 bases). V lost 3 bases and J 8 bases, leaving 25 bases between the germline ends. Germline CDR1 reads KGHSH; CDR2 reads LQKENI. The CDR3 runs 17 residues. The CDR3 sequence: CASSPEGPPGDAGGYTF. CDR3 sequence (DNA): TGTGCCAGCTCACCGGAAGGTCCCCCAGGGGACGCTGGAGGCTACACCTTC.

The genes are TRBV5-4 and TRBJ1-2; TRBD1 matches at 10 bases. The V segment lost 4 bases and the J segment 5 bases; nucleotides outside the gene matches: 8. The CDR3 has 15 amino acids. Germline CDR1 SGHNT, CDR2 YYREEE (reference sequence). The CDR3: CASSLTGDRGYGYTF. The CDR3 DNA sequence: TGTGCCAGCAGCCTAACGGGGGACAGGGGTTATGGCTACACCTTC.

CDR3 nucleotide sequence: TGTGCCAGCAGCTCCCACAGGGGGCTGGGAAACACCATATATTTT. Its protein is CASSSHRGLGNTIYF. The J gene is TRBJ1-3, the V gene TRBV11-2, with 9 bases that match TRBD1. V was clipped by 4 bases and J by 4 bases; unmatched bases: 5. Germline loops: CDR1 SGHAT, CDR2 FQNNGV. The CDR3 sequence is 15 residues long.

The chain recombines TRBV15 with TRBJ2-2; D not certain. CDR1 is LNHNV and CDR2 is YYDKDF in the germline V gene (reference sequence). V lost 0 bases, J lost 6 bases, and 8 bases lay in between. The CDR3 is 14 residues long. CDR3 amino acids: CATSRDSRAGELFF. The CDR3 bases are TGTGCCACCAGCAGAGATTCCCGGGCCGGGGAGCTGTTTTTT.

The chain recombines TRBV7-2 with TRBJ2-1; possibly TRBD2 for D (5 bases). Between the trimmed V and J ends, which lost 5 bases and 0 bases, there was a span of 14 bases. Germline CDR1 reads SGHTA; CDR2 reads FQGNSA. The CDR3 has 16 amino acids. In DNA, the CDR3 is TGTGCCAGCAGCACTGCGGGCAGCAGCTCCTACAATGAGCAGTTCTTC. Its protein is CASSTAGSSSYNEQFF.

The gene calls are TRBV15 and TRBJ1-2, with D uncertain. V was pared by 4 bases and J by 8 bases, with 17 bases between. Germline values: CDR1 LNHNV, CDR2 YYDKDF (reference sequence). The CDR3 covers 14 residues. DNA for the CDR3: TGTGCCACCAGCATTTGGGCCCTCGCGGGGGGCTACACCTTC. Amino acid sequence: CATSIWALAGGYTF.

Comment on this clone: The sample carries other DNA sequences with the same CDR3. The chain has TRBV7-2 and TRBJ2-7, with D hard to call. Trimming took 5 bases from V and 2 from J, leaving 4 bases between them. The CDR3 totals 11 residues. Germline V gives CDR1 SGHTA, CDR2 FQGNSA. The CDR3 nucleotides read TGTGCCAGCAGCCCTGCCTACGAGCAGTACTTC. As protein: CASSPAYEQYF.

V gene TRBV11-2 combines with J gene TRBJ1-5; 7 positions match TRBD1. J was trimmed by 0 bases and V by 5 bases; bases with no gene match: 1. The CDR3 is 14 residues long. Germline V lookup: CDR1 SGHAT, CDR2 FQNNGV. CDR3 bases: TGTGCCAGCAGCCCAGGGGGTAGCAATCAGCCCCAGCATTTT. Translated, it gives CASSPGGSNQPQHF.

This chain uses TRBV27 with TRBJ2-5; 13 bases match TRBD2. V shed 5 bases and J 1 base; nucleotides not matched to a gene: 13. This CDR3 comprises 19 residues. Looked up from germline, CDR1 is MNHEY and CDR2 is SMNVEV (reference sequence). CDR3 DNA: TGTGCCAGCAGTCCCTCGATGGGACTAGCGGGGCGTATCCAAGAGACCCAGTACTTC. Translating it yields CASSPSMGLAGRIQETQYF.

The chain uses TRBV13 and TRBJ2-2, with a possible D match to TRBD2 (5 bases). The CDR3 is 13 amino acids. Trimming shortened V by 8 bases and J by 5 bases, and 12 bases separated the two germline ends. Germline V gene data show CDR1 as PRHDT and CDR2 as FYEKMQ (reference sequence). This chain's CDR3 is CASGSPGTGELFF. DNA of the CDR3: TGTGCCAGCGGGTCCCCGGGAACCGGGGAGCTGTTTTTT. The variable domain in full, completed from reference TRBV13 and TRBJ2-2, reads AAGVIQSPRHLIKEKRETATLKCYPIPRHDTVYWYQQGPGQDPQFLISFYEKMQSDKGSIPDRFSAQQFSDYHSELNMSSLELGDSALYFCASGSPGTGELFFGEGSRLTVL.

The rearrangement links TRBV10-1 to TRBJ1-2; D not certain. Per germline, CDR1 WNHNN and CDR2 SYGVQD (reference sequence). The CDR3 covers 13 residues. The germline V and J ends were trimmed by 2 bases and 2 bases, with 6 bases remaining between them. The chain's CDR3 is CASSEGPNYGYTF. CDR3 coding DNA: TGCGCCAGCAGTGAGGGCCCCAACTATGGCTACACCTTC.

V usage is TRBV4-2 and J usage is TRBJ1-4, with D unresolved. CDR1 and CDR2 from the germline V gene are LGHNA and YNFKEQ. The CDR3 is 15 residues long. Trimming shortened V by 0 bases and J by 0 bases, and 5 bases separated the two germline ends. In DNA, the CDR3 is TGTGCCAGCAGCCAAGAATCCGCAACTAATGAAAAACTGTTTTTT. Translation gives CASSQESATNEKLFF.

V is TRBV10-3 and J is TRBJ2-7; 9 bases are a match to TRBD1. Germline V gene lookup returns CDR1 ENHRY and CDR2 SYGVKD. This CDR3 has 15 amino acids. The ends lost 3 bases at V and 3 bases at J; junction bases unmatched: 6. The CDR3 coding sequence is TGTGCCATCAGTGAAAGGGGGGACAGGGACTACGAGCAGTACTTC. It translates to CAISERGDRDYEQYF.

The chain recombines TRBV28 with TRBJ2-7; TRBD1 matches 7 bases. J lost 12 bases, V lost 6 bases, and 14 bases had no gene match. The CDR3 is 13 residues long. Germline assignment: CDR1 MDHEN and CDR2 SYDVKM. CDR3 protein: CASSPPTGLVGYF. The CDR3 DNA sequence: TGTGCCAGCAGCCCACCGACAGGGCTGGTCGGGTACTTC.

The genes are TRBV19 and TRBJ1-2, with D perhaps matching TRBD1 (5 bases). This CDR3 has 15 residues. Germline V CDR1 and CDR2: LNHDA, SQIVND (reference sequence). V dropped 4 bases and J dropped 0 bases, with 12 bases sitting between them. CDR3 loop: CASSTGWGANYGYTF. The DNA for the CDR3 is TGTGCCAGTAGTACGGGGTGGGGGGCTAACTATGGCTACACCTTC.

The CDR3 reads CASTGTNEKLFF. CDR3 sequence (DNA): TGTGCCAGCACCGGAACTAATGAAAAACTGTTTTTT. The rearrangement uses TRBV7-2 and TRBJ1-4; no firm D call. V lost 7 bases and J lost 1, with 4 bases in between. This CDR3 region has 12 residues. CDR1 and CDR2 (germline): SGHTA, FQGNSA.

The rearrangement uses TRBV5-1 and TRBJ2-1; 10 nucleotides align to TRBD2. Per germline, CDR1 SGHRS and CDR2 YFSETQ. This CDR3 spans 15 amino acids. V was pared by 0 bases and J by 7 bases, with 4 bases of the junction left unmatched. CDR3 sequence (DNA): TGCGCCAGCAGCTTGGACGGACTAGCGGTGAATGAGCAGTTCTTC. Protein sequence: CASSLDGLAVNEQFF.

The CDR3 region is CASSVGEGWRGGRETQYF. Here the CDR3 DNA reads TGTGCCAGCAGCGTAGGCGAAGGTTGGCGGGGGGGCCGTGAGACCCAGTACTTC. This rearrangement joins TRBV9 to TRBJ2-5; TRBD2 matches at 9 bases. Losses at the gene ends were 0 bases for V and 5 bases for J; bases not matched to a gene: 14. CDR1 and CDR2 (germline): SGDLS, YYNGEE. The CDR3 covers 18 residues.

The rearrangement links TRBV10-3 to TRBJ2-5, with 9 bases aligning to TRBD2. The closer fit of TRBJ2-7 to the DNA end suggests the J call may be wrong. CDR1 and CDR2 (germline): ENHRY, SYGVKD. This CDR3 has 14 residues. DNA of the CDR3: TGTGCCATCAGTGGGCGGGGGGGATCCTACGAGCAGTACTTC. Its translation: CAISGRGGSYEQYF.

The rearrangement uses TRBV2 and TRBJ2-5; D is undetermined. CDR1 and CDR2 (germline): SNHLY, FYNNEI. Trimming stripped 8 bases from V and 0 bases from J, with 7 bases between. This CDR3 has 12 amino acids. The CDR3 is CASPTDQETQYF. DNA for the CDR3: TGTGCCAGCCCTACCGACCAAGAGACCCAGTACTTC. Variable domain in full (rest from reference TRBV2 and TRBJ2-5): EPEVTQTPSHQVTQMGQEVILRCVPISNHLYFYWYRQILGQKVEFLVSFYNNEISEKSEIFDDQFSVERPDGSNFTLKIRSTKLEDSAMYFCASPTDQETQYFGPGTRLLVL.

This rearrangement joins TRBV15 to TRBJ2-7; D unresolved. Per the germline V gene, CDR1 is LNHNV and CDR2 is YYDKDF (reference sequence). Deletions cut 0 bases from V and 3 bases from J, with 15 bases between. The CDR3 totals 16 residues. The CDR3 is CATSRDERGLVYEQYF. The CDR3 DNA sequence: TGTGCCACCAGCAGAGACGAGAGAGGATTAGTCTACGAGCAGTACTTC.

The chain joins TRBV19 to TRBJ2-7; the D gene is possibly TRBD1 (5 bases). The CDR3 is 14 amino acids. Trimming shortened V by 6 bases and J by 0 bases, and 12 bases separated the two germline ends. The germline gives CDR1 LNHDA, CDR2 SQIVND (reference sequence). Written as DNA, the CDR3 is TGTGCCAGTAGCTACCCCGACAGCTCCTACGAGCAGTACTTC. This sequence encodes CASSYPDSSYEQYF. The complete variable domain, with remaining parts taken from reference TRBV19 and TRBJ2-7, reads DGGITQSPKYLFRKEGQNVTLSCEQNLNHDAMYWYRQDPGQGLRLIYYSQIVNDFQKGDIAEGYSVSREKKESFPLTVTSAQKNPTAFYLCASSYPDSSYEQYFGPGTRLTVT.

This chain links TRBV28 with TRBJ2-1, with TRBD1 as a possible D gene (6 bases). The V end was cut by 5 bases, the J end by 10 bases, with 15 bases between. Germline values: CDR1 MDHEN, CDR2 SYDVKM. This CDR3 region has 13 residues. CDR3 DNA: TGTGCCAGCAGTCCCCGGGCTGGACAGGAGCAGTTCTTC. Translation: CASSPRAGQEQFF. Combining the CDR3 with reference TRBV28 and TRBJ2-1 gives the whole variable domain DVKVTQSSRYLVKRTGEKVFLECVQDMDHENMFWYRQDPGLGLRLIYFSYDVKMKEKGDIPEGYSVSREKKERFSLILESASTNQTSMYLCASSPRAGQEQFFGPGTRLTVL.

The chain recombines TRBV7-2 with TRBJ2-3; TRBD2 agrees at 12 bases. The length of the CDR3 is 17 residues. Trimming cost V 3 bases and J 0 bases; bases outside gene matches: 4. Germline V gene sequence: CDR1 SGHTA, CDR2 FQGNSA. The CDR3 is CASSLALAGGSTDTQYF. CDR3 coding DNA: TGTGCCAGCAGCTTGGCTCTAGCGGGGGGGAGCACAGATACGCAGTATTTT.

The V and J genes are TRBV6-6 and TRBJ1-3, with D tentatively TRBD1 (6 bases). This CDR3 has 15 residues. The germline CDR1 and CDR2 sequences are MNHNY and SVGAGI (reference sequence). Trimming removed 6 bases at V and 0 bases at J, with 12 bases between. CDR3 nucleotide sequence: TGTGCCAGCAGGCAGGGACAACTCTCTGGAAACACCATATATTTT. Protein product: CASRQGQLSGNTIYF.

The J gene is TRBJ2-3, the V gene TRBV5-5, with D possibly TRBD1 on 5 matching bases. Per the germline V gene, CDR1 is SGHKS and CDR2 is YYEKEE (reference sequence). With 0 bases removed from V and 0 bases from J, the gap between germline ends came to 8 bases. The CDR3 covers 15 residues. In DNA form, the CDR3 reads TGTGCCAGCAGCTTGGTAGGACAAAGCACAGATACGCAGTATTTT. Its protein product is CASSLVGQSTDTQYF.

The chain couples TRBV18 to TRBJ2-1; weak D call: TRBD1 (6 bases). Germline values: CDR1 KGHSH, CDR2 LQKENI. Trimming stripped 6 bases from V and 5 bases from J, with 17 bases between. The CDR3 extends over 15 amino acids. CDR3 loop: CASSEEVTGNNEQFF. The CDR3 DNA follows: TGTGCCAGCTCGGAGGAGGTGACAGGAAACAATGAGCAGTTCTTC. Combining the CDR3 with reference TRBV18 and TRBJ2-1 gives the whole variable domain NAGVMQNPRHLVRRRGQEARLRCSPMKGHSHVYWYRQLPEEGLKFMVYLQKENIIDESGMPKERFSAEFPKEGPSILRIQQVVRGDSAAYFCASSEEVTGNNEQFFGPGTRLTVL.

The rearrangement joins TRBV20-1 to TRBJ2-7, with 7 bases fitting TRBD2. V dropped 8 bases and J dropped 7; count of bases not matched to a gene: 8. The CDR3 extends over 11 amino acids. Germline V gene data show CDR1 as DFQATT and CDR2 as SNEGSKA (reference sequence). CDR3 DNA sequence: TGCAGTATTTCAGCGGGAATTGAGCAGTACTTC. It translates to CSISAGIEQYF.